Reported below is one T cell receptor beta chain. Its antigen target is currently unknown. It has no much larger one-base neighbor in the sample; base qualities were not kept. Libraries were constructed by RACE. The data were produced on a NextSeq 500. Library preparation attached unique molecular identifiers to individual cDNA molecules for quantitative, reproducible TCR counting. Each blood RNA sample was used to sequence both TCR alpha and TCR beta chains. As for the original processing: A median of roughly 100,000 TCRs per sample was observed, with a range of about 20,000 to 750,000. V, J and CDR3 annotation of the TCR reads was carried out using the Decombinator software suite. To make PS versus PT1 abundance plots, every sample was subsampled to the same number of TCRs (28,000). TCRs were defined as expanded if absent before sensitization and observed at least eight times at the 2-week time point. In-frame beta chains were kept once TCRdb had trimmed the public reads at Q25 with fastp and called clones with MiXCR. All rows with the same CDR3 protein become a single entry with the most common DNA and genes. The V and J calls here are based on TCRdb, not the publication. Counted in this sample were over 300,000 distinct CDR3 sequences; 4.5% to 6% of them appeared once. The ten largest clones take up 2% to 3% of the sample.

Per the publication, the time point label means: pre-sensitization, week 0. The sample's treatment or condition label, decoded: therapeutic diphenylcyclopropenone sensitization with weekly scalp DPC. At every patch-test visit, the blood draw took place before the patch test was put on. Eligible patients were aged 18 to 70, diagnosed with alopecia, deemed suitable for DPC therapy, and excluded if pregnant. Unfractionated whole blood was collected in Tempus Blood RNA tubes, and total RNA was extracted from that blood. This sample was included in a study of human T cells and chemical hapten exposure (dated by TCRdb to about 2021). Broadly, across the study: For sensitization, 2% DPC in acetone was applied to a roughly 2 cm by roughly 2 cm area of upper inner arm skin. Patients additionally received weekly therapeutic DPC doses to the scalp throughout the approximately 25-week study period. Patch tests used Finn chambers with 0.01% DPC on the upper back, scored after 6 days by International Contact Dermatitis Research Group standards. Alopecia areata with under or over 50% scalp involvement, alopecia totalis and alopecia universalis were represented in the patient cohort, which was mostly female. Libraries were pooled for sequencing, and variation in per-sample TCR yields was attributed mainly to small differences in library volumes within the pool. This study followed changes in the peripheral blood TCR repertoire in vivo during primary and secondary sensitization of alopecia patients to the hapten diphenylcyclopropenone (DPC). Blood samples were taken from patients before sensitization (week 0) and then at 2, 6 and about 24 weeks after DPC sensitization. Under 30 alopecia patients gave blood for TCR sequencing at one to four time points (pre-sensitization, 2, 6 and 24 weeks). Paper-wide results and their limitations: All patients had alopecia, a presumed autoimmune disease, so their immune response might differ from that of healthy individuals. After repeated subsampling, changes were observed in the strength of the expansion versus patch-test correlation and in the threshold at which the correlation became significant. DPC sensitization did not change how many TCRs were above 1 in 1000 frequency, and no evidence was found of alterations in global repertoire structure. Significantly more large CDR3 similarity clusters were formed by expanded TCRs than by pre-sensitization or healthy control sets, consistent with antigen-driven responses. The number of PT1 expanded TCRs positively correlated with patch test score, significant at thresholds 8, 16 and 32 but not 4.

The CDR3 measures 14 amino acids from cysteine to phenylalanine. The CDR3 DNA has 42 bases and is translated from base 1. CDR1 and CDR2 are drawn from the germline V gene: SGHVT, SQSDAQ. The germline V end is reduced by 4 bases and the J end by 10 bases; junction bases left unmatched: 9. Sample: whole blood, taken in connection with sensitization to the hapten diphenylcyclopropenone (DPC). This chain is built from TRBV7-4 and TRBJ1-5; 8 central nucleotides agree with TRBD1. The receptor comes from a woman aged 50 to 60 with alopecia areata. Some clones in this sample may be carry-over from other donors' samples. The CDR3 sequence is CASSSGGMAYPQHF. The DNA reads as follows: TGTGCCAGCAGCTCAGGGGGCATGGCCTATCCCCAGCATTTT.